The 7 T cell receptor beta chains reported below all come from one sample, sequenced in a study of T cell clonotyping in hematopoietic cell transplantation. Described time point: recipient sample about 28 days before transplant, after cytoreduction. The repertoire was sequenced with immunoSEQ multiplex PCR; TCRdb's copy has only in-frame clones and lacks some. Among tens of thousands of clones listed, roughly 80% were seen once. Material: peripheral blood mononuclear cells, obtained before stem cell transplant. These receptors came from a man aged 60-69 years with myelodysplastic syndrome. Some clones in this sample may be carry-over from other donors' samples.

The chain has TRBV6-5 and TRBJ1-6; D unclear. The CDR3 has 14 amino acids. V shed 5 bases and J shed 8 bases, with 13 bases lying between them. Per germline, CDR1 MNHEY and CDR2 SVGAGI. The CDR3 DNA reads TGTGCCAGCAGTGAACTGCACATTGATTCACCCCTCCACTTT. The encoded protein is CASSELHIDSPLHF.

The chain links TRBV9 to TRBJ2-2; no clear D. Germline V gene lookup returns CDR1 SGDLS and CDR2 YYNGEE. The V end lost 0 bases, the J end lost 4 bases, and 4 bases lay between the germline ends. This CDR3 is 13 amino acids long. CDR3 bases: TGTGCCAGCAGCGTAGATTTCACCGGGGAGCTGTTTTTT. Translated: CASSVDFTGELFF. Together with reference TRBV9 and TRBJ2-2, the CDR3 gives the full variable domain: DSGVTQTPKHLITATGQRVTLRCSPRSGDLSVYWYQQSLDQGLQFLIQYYNGEERAKGNILERFSAQQFPDLHSELNLSSLELGDSALYFCASSVDFTGELFFGEGSRLTVL.

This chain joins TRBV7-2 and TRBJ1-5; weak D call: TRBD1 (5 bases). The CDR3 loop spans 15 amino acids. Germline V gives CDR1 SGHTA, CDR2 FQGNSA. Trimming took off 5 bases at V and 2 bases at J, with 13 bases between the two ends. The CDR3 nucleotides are TGTGCCAGCAGCCAGAGTACAGGAGGCAATCAGCCCCAGCATTTT. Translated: CASSQSTGGNQPQHF.

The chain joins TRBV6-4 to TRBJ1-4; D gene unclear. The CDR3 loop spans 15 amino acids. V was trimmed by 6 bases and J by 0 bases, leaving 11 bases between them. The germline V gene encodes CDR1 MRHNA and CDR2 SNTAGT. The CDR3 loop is CASSETVTTNEKLFF. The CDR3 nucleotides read TGTGCCAGCAGCGAGACGGTAACAACTAATGAAAAACTGTTTTTT.

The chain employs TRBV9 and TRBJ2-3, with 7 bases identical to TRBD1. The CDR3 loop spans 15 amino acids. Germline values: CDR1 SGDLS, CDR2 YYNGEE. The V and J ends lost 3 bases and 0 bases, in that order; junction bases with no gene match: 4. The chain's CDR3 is CASSAGTVSTDTQYF. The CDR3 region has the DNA TGTGCCAGCAGCGCAGGGACAGTGAGCACAGATACGCAGTATTTT.

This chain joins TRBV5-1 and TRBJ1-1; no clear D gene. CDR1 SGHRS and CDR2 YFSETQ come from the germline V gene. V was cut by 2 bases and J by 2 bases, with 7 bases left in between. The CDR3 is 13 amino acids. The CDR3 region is CASSFRTNTEAFF. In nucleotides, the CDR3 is TGCGCCAGCAGCTTTAGGACTAACACTGAAGCTTTCTTT. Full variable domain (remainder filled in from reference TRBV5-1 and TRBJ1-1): KAGVTQTPRYLIKTRGQQVTLSCSPISGHRSVSWYQQTPGQGLQFLFEYFSETQRNKGNFPGRFSGRQFSNSRSEMNVSTLELGDSALYLCASSFRTNTEAFFGQGTRLTVV.

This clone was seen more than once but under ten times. The CDR3: CASSLDAWTVKLFF. The CDR3 bases are TGTGCCAGCAGCTTAGATGCCTGGACGGTAAAACTGTTTTTT. The V call is TRBV7-8, the J call TRBJ1-4, with D unresolved. The germline V and J ends were trimmed by 1 base and 10 bases, with 13 bases remaining between them. CDR1 and CDR2 (germline): SGHVS, FQNEAQ. This CDR3 has 14 residues. The variable domain in full, with the rest retrieved from reference TRBV7-8 and TRBJ1-4, is GAGVSQSPRYKVAKRGQDVALRCDPISGHVSLFWYQQALGQGPEFLTYFQNEAQLDKSGLPSDRFFAERPEGSVSTLKIQRTQQEDSAVYLCASSLDAWTVKLFFGSGTQLSVL.